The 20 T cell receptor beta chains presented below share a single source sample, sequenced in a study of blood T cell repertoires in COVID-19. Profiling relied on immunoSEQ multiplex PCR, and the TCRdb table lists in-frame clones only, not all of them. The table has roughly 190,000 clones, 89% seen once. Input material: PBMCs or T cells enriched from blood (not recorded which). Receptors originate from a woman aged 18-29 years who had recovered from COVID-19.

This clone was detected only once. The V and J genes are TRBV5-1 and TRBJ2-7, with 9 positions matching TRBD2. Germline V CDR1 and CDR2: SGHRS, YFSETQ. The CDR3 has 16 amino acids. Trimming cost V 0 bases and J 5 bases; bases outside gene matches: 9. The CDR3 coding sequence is TGCGCCAGCAGCTTGGGTCCGGCGGGAGGGCCGGACGAGCAGTACTTC. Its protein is CASSLGPAGGPDEQYF.

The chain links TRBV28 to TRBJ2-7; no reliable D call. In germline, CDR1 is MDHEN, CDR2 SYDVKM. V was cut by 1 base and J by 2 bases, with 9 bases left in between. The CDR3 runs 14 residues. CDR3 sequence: CASSLSSLTYEQYF. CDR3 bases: TGTGCCAGCAGTTTATCCAGTCTGACCTACGAGCAGTACTTC.

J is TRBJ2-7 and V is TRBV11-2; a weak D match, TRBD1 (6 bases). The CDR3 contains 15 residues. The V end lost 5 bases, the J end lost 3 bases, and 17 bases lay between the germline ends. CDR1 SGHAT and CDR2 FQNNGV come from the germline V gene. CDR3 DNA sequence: TGTGCCAGCAGCGGAAGACAGGCCAATATCTACGAGCAGTACTTC. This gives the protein CASSGRQANIYEQYF. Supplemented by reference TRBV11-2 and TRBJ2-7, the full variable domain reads EAGVAQSPRYKIIEKRQSVAFWCNPISGHATLYWYQQILGQGPKLLIQFQNNGVVDDSQLPKDRFSAERLKGVDSTLKIQPAKLEDSAVYLCASSGRQANIYEQYFGPGTRLTVT.

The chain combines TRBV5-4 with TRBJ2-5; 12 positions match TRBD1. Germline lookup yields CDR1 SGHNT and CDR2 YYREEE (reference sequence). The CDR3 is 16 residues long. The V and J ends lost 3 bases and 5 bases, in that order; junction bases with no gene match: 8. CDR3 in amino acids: CASSSRRDRGRETQYF. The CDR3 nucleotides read TGTGCCAGCAGCTCCCGCCGGGACAGGGGGCGGGAGACCCAGTACTTC.

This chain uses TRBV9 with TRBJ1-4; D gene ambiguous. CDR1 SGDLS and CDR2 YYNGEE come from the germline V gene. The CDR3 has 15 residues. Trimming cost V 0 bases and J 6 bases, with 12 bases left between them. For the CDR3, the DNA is TGTGCCAGCAGCGTAGGGCGAGGGTCTGATGAAAAACTGTTTTTT. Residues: CASSVGRGSDEKLFF.

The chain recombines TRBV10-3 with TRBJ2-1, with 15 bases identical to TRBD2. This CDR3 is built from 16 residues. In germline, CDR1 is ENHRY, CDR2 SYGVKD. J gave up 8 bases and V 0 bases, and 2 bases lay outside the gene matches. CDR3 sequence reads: CAISESGLAGGDEQFF. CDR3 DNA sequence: TGTGCCATCAGTGAGTCGGGACTAGCGGGAGGTGATGAGCAGTTCTTC.

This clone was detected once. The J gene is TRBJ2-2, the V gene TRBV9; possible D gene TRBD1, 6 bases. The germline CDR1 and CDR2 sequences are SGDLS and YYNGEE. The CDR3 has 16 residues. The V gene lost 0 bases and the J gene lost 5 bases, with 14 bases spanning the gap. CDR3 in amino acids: CASSVDSDRMTGELFF. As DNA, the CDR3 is TGTGCCAGCAGCGTAGATTCTGACAGGATGACCGGGGAGCTGTTTTTT.

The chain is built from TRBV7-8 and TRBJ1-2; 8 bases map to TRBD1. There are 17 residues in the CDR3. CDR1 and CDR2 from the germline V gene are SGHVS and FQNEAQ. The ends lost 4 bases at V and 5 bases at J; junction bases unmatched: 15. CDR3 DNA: TGTGCCAGCAGCTCCTTCTCGCCAGGGGGCGCGGCGTATGGCTACACCTTC. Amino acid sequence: CASSSFSPGGAAYGYTF.

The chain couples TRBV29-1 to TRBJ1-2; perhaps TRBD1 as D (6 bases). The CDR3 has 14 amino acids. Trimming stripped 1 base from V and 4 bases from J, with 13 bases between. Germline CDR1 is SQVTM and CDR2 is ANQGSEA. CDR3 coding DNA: TGCAGCGTTGAAGCAGGGGTTTGGAGCTATGGCTACACCTTC. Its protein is CSVEAGVWSYGYTF.

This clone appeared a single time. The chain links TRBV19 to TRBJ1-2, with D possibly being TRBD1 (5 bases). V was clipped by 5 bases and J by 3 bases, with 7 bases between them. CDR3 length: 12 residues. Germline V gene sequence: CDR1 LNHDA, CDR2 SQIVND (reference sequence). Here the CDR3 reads CASSPRDYGYTF. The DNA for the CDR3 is TGTGCCAGTAGTCCCAGGGACTATGGCTACACCTTC.

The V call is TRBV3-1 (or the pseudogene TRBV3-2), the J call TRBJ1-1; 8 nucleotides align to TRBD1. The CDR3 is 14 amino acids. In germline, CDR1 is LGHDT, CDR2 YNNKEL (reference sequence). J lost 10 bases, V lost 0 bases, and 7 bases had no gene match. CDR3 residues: CASSQDQGAIRAFF. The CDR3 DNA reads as TGTGCCAGCAGCCAAGATCAGGGGGCGATTAGAGCTTTCTTT.

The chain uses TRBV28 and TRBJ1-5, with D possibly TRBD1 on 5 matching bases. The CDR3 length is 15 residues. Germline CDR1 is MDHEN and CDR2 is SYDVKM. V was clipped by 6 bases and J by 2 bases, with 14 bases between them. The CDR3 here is CASRYQGRGNQPQHF. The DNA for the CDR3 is TGTGCCAGCAGATACCAGGGTCGGGGCAATCAGCCCCAGCATTTT. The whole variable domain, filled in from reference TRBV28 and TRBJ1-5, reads DVKVTQSSRYLVKRTGEKVFLECVQDMDHENMFWYRQDPGLGLRLIYFSYDVKMKEKGDIPEGYSVSREKKERFSLILESASTNQTSMYLCASRYQGRGNQPQHFGDGTRLSIL.

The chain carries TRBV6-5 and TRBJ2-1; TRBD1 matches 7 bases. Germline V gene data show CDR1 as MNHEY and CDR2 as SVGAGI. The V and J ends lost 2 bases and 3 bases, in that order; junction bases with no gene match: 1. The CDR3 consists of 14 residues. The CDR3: CASSYRGLYNEQFF. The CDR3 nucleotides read TGTGCCAGCAGTTACAGGGGGCTCTACAATGAGCAGTTCTTC.

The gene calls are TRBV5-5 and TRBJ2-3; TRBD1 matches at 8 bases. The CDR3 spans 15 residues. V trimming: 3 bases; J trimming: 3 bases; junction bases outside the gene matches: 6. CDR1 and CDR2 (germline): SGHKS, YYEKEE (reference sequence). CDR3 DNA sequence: TGTGCCAGCAGCTCAGACAGGGGAAAAACAGATACGCAGTATTTT. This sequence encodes CASSSDRGKTDTQYF.

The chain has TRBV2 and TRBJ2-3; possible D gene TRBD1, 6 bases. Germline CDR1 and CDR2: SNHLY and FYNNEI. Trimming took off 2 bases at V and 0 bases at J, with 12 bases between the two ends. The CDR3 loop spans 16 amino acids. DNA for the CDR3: TGTGCCAGCAGTGAAATGGGGGCGCTTAGCACAGATACGCAGTATTTT. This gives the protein CASSEMGALSTDTQYF.

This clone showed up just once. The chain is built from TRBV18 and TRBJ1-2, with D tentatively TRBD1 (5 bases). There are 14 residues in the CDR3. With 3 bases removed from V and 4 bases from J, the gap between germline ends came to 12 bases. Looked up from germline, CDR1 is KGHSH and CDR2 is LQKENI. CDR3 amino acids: CASSPVYDSYGYTF. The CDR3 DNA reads TGTGCCAGCTCACCCGTCTACGACAGCTATGGCTACACCTTC.

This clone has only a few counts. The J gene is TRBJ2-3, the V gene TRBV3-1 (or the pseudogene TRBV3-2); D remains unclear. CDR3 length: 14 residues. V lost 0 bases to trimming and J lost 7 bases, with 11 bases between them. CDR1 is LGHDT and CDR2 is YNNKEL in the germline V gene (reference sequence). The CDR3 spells CASSQDLAENTQYF. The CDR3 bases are TGTGCCAGCAGCCAAGATCTGGCTGAAAATACGCAGTATTTT.

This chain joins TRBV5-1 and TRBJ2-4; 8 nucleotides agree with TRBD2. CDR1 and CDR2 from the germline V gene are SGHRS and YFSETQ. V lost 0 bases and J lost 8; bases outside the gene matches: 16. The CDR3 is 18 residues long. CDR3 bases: TGCGCCAGCAGCTTGGGCCCTGCCTTAGCGGGACCTCCTCACATTCAGTACTTC. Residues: CASSLGPALAGPPHIQYF.

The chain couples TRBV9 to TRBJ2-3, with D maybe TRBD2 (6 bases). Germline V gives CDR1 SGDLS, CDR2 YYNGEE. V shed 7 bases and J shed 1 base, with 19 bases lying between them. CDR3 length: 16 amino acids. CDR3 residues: CASVLPGASGTDTQYF. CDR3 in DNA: TGTGCCAGCGTCCTCCCTGGGGCTAGCGGCACAGATACGCAGTATTTT.

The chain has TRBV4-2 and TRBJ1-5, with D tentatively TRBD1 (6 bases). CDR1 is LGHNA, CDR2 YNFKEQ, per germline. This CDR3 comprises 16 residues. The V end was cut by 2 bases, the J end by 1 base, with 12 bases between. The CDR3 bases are TGTGCCAGCAGCCAATGGGGGCAGGGGAGCAATCAGCCCCAGCATTTT. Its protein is CASSQWGQGSNQPQHF.